This TCR beta chain was sequenced during a study of CD8+ T cells in alopecia areata. Collected material from alopecia areata patients comprised lesional scalp punch biopsies and peripheral blood. Sorted out of PBMCs were CD4+ T cells and CD8+ T cells. This clone was detected once. Its target is not known. Germline CDR1 and CDR2: SEHNR and FQNEAQ (reference sequence). Between the trimmed V and J ends, which lost 0 bases and 0 bases, there was a span of 5 bases. CDR3 length: 15 amino acids. Extracted RNA was reverse transcribed, and the resulting cDNA served as sequencing template. Clones were read by immunoSEQ multiplex PCR, and TCRdb kept only the in-frame ones, dropping some. The data contain tens of thousands of clones, over 65% of them singletons. The study's findings and limits: Shared TCR sequences were less clear between patients than in mice, possibly partly from HLA diversity. Compared with normal scalp, lesional scalp had higher clonality and more expanded CD8+ clones.

The sample consisted of NKG2D-low CD8+ T cells sorted from blood. This receptor was taken from a human donor with alopecia areata. The chain uses TRBV7-9 and TRBJ2-2, with D hard to call. The CDR3 loop reads CASSLAHSNTGELFF. As DNA, the CDR3 is TGTGCCAGCAGCTTAGCCCACTCGAACACCGGGGAGCTGTTTTTT. The full variable domain, in which reference TRBV7-9 and TRBJ2-2 provide the parts outside the CDR3, is DTGVSQNPRHKITKRGQNVTFRCDPISEHNRLYWYRQTLGQGPEFLTYFQNEAQLEKSRLLSDRFSAERPKGSFSTLEIQRTEQGDSAMYLCASSLAHSNTGELFFGEGSRLTVL.